The sample holds a few counts of the clone carrying this T cell receptor beta chain. Original analysis: Estimation of nucleated cell counts was performed using reference gene primer amplification. Assay: immunoSEQ multiplex PCR; the TCRdb copy retains only in-frame clones and omits some. Clonal size and the V and J genes are those of that table, whereas D and trimming came from the DNA. Found here are around 40,000 clones, approximately 90% of them singletons; the top ten hold more than 7%. The sample is drawn from a study of blood T cell repertoires in COVID-19. Turning to the study itself: The United States, Italy and Spain provided the acute and convalescent COVID-19 samples. Sources were T cells, B-cell-depleted T cells, or PBMCs; the material itself was cDNA or gDNA.

CDR3 size: 12 residues. Between the trimmed V and J ends, which lost 7 bases and 8 bases, there was a span of 9 bases. The TCR was taken from a man aged 30 to 39 with active or convalescent COVID-19. The chain employs TRBV12-3 or TRBV12-4 and TRBJ1-6; D is ambiguous. Sequenced: peripheral blood. The CDR3: CASTATDSPLHF. As DNA, the CDR3 is TGTGCCAGCACCGCTACGGATTCACCCCTCCACTTT.